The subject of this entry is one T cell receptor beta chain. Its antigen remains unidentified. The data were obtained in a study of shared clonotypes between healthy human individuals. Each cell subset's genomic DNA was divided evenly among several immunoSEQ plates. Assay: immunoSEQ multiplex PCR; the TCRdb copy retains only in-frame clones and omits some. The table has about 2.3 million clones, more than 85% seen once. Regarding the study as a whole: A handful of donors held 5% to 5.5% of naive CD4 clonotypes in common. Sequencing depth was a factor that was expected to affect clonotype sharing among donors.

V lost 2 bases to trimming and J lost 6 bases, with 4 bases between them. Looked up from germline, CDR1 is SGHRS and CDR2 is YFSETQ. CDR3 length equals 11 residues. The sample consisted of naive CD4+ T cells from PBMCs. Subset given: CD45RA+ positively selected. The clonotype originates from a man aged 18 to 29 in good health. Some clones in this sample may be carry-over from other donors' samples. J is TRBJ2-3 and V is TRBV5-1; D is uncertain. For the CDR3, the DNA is TGCGCCAGCAGCTTATGGGATACGCAGTATTTT. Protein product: CASSLWDTQYF.